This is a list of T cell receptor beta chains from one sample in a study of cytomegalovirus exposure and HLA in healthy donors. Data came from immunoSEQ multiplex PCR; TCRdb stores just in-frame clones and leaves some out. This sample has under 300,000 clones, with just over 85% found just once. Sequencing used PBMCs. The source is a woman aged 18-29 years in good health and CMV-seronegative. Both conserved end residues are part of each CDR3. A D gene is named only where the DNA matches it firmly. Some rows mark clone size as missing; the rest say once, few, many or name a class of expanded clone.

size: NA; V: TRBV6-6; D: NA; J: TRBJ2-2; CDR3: CASSDSSDTGELFF; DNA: TGTGCCAGCAGTGACTCTAGCGACACCGGGGAGCTGTTTTTT
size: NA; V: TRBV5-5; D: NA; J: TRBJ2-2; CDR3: CASSLRGRGNTGELFF; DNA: TGTGCCAGCAGCCTCCGTGGCAGGGGGAACACCGGGGAGCTGTTTTTT
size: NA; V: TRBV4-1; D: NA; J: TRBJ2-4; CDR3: CASSHIQDLAKNIQYF; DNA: TGCGCCAGCAGCCATATCCAGGACTTAGCCAAAAACATTCAGTACTTC
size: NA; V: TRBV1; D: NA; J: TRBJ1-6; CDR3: CTSSFRQEDYNSPLHF; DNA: TGCACCAGCAGCTTTCGACAGGAAGACTATAATTCACCCCTCCACTTT
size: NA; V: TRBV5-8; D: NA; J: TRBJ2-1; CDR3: CASSFKRTASSYNEQFF; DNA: TGTGCCAGCAGCTTTAAGCGGACAGCGAGCTCCTACAATGAGCAGTTCTTC
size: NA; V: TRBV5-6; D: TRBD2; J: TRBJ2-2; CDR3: CASSAGTSGAGVLFF; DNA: TGTGCCAGCAGCGCTGGGACTAGCGGGGCCGGGGTGCTGTTTTTT
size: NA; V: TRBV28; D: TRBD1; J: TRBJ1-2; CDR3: CASSSGQGGPLGYTF; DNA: TGTGCCAGCAGTTCCGGACAGGGGGGCCCCCTCGGCTACACCTTC
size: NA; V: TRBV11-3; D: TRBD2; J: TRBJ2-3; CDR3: CASSLDPRLAGGPDTQYF; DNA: TGTGCCAGCAGCTTAGATCCCCGGCTAGCGGGAGGGCCAGATACGCAGTATTTT
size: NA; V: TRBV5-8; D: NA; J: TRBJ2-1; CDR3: CASSPFRSSSYNEQFF; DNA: TGTGCCAGCAGCCCCTTTCGCTCGAGCTCCTACAATGAGCAGTTCTTC
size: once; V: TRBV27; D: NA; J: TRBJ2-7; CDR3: CASSPSGYEQYF; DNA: TGTGCCAGCAGTCCCTCAGGCTACGAGCAGTACTTC
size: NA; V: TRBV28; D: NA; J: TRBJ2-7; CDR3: CASSLDYDGRGEQYF; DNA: TGTGCCAGCAGCCTAGATTACGACGGACGAGGGGAGCAGTACTTC
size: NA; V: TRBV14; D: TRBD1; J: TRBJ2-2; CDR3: CASSQDIDRGTGELFF; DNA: TGTGCCAGCAGCCAAGATATCGACAGGGGTACCGGGGAGCTGTTTTTT
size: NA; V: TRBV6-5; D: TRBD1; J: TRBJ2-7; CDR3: CASTPAGTGYEQYF; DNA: TGTGCCAGCACTCCCGCCGGGACAGGCTACGAGCAGTACTTC
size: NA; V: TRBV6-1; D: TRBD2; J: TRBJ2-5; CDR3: CASRLAGGRETQYF; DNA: TGTGCCAGCAGACTAGCGGGAGGGCGAGAGACCCAGTACTTC
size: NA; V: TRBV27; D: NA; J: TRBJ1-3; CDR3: CASSLGGVSSGNTIYF; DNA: TGTGCCAGCAGTTTAGGAGGGGTGAGCTCTGGAAACACCATATATTTT
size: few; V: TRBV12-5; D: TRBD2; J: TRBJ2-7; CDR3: CASGPGLAVSYEQYF; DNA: TGTGCTAGTGGTCCGGGACTAGCGGTTTCCTACGAGCAGTACTTC
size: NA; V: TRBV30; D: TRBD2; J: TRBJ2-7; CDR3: CAWSRGLAGGLYEQYF; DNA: TGTGCCTGGAGTCGAGGACTAGCGGGAGGCCTCTACGAGCAGTACTTC
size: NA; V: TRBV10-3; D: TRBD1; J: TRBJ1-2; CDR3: CAISNDRGNYGYTF; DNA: TGTGCCATCAGCAACGACAGGGGGAACTATGGCTACACCTTC
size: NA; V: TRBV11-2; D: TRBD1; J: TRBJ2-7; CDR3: CASLTPAWGQVYEQYF; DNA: TGTGCCAGCCTTACTCCAGCATGGGGACAGGTCTACGAGCAGTACTTC
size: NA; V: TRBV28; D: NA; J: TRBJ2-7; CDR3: CASSLLNEQYF; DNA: TGTGCCAGCAGTTTATTAAACGAGCAGTACTTC
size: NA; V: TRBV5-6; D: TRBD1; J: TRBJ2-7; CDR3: CASSPGTEETYEQYF; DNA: TGTGCCAGCAGCCCGGGGACAGAGGAGACCTACGAGCAGTACTTC
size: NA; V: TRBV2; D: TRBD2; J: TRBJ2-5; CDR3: CASIAGGTDQYF; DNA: TGTGCCAGCATAGCGGGAGGGACGGACCAGTACTTC